Given below is one T cell receptor (beta chain) in context. The antigen is unknown. The CDR3 runs to 18 residues. The V end lost 4 bases, the J end lost 0 bases, and 16 bases lay between the germline ends. Germline-derived CDR1 and CDR2 are SGHAT and FQDESV (reference sequence). This record belongs to a study of CD8 T cells in ankylosing spondylitis. Study conclusions and caveats: Seemingly characteristic of ankylosing spondylitis blood was a TCR beta motif consisting of about 8 highly homologous variants. According to the report, clones linked to the disease were significantly enriched in matched synovial fluid samples taken from ankylosing spondylitis patients.

Making the TCR beta libraries involved quantitative 5'-RACE with molecular barcodes. TCRdb reprocessed the 5' RACE reads with MiXCR, giving one entry per CDR3 protein. The sample consists of over 200,000 distinct CDR3 sequences, about 18% of them appearing once. The sample comprised blood, either unsorted or a sorted T cell fraction (not recorded which). This sequence originates from a male donor with ankylosing spondylitis. The chain employs TRBV11-1 and TRBJ1-6, with D possibly TRBD1 on 5 matching bases. CDR3 region: CASSSLGGVSSYNSPLHF. DNA for the CDR3: TGTGCCAGCAGCTCTTTGGGGGGGGTGAGCTCCTATAATTCACCCCTCCACTTT.